This T cell receptor (beta chain) derives from a study of cytomegalovirus exposure and HLA in healthy donors. Regarding the study as a whole: There were 164 TCR beta chains listed as cytomegalovirus-associated. In a later analysis, TCR beta V- and J-gene trimming was associated with a missense DCLRE1C variant. A highly shared variant cluster was judged a likely technical artifact.

This CDR3 region has 15 residues. J lost 6 bases, V lost 1 base, and 7 bases had no gene match. CDR1 is SGHRS and CDR2 is YFSETQ in the germline V gene. PCR used 60 Vbeta primers and 13 Jbeta primers. Assay: immunoSEQ multiplex PCR; the TCRdb copy retains only in-frame clones and omits some. The sample holds some 190,000 clones, less than 90% seen once. This cohort consisted of healthy bone marrow donors. Details on this clone: No antigen is known for it.

The material sequenced was PBMCs. The clonotype was recovered from a woman aged 30 to 39 in good health and CMV-seronegative. The genes are TRBV5-1 and TRBJ2-5; TRBD1 matches 9 bases. CDR3 protein: CASSLNRGRSQTQYF. CDR3 DNA: TGCGCCAGCAGCTTGAACAGGGGGCGGTCGCAGACCCAGTACTTC.